Sequencing of this T cell receptor (beta chain) was carried out in a study of cytomegalovirus exposure and HLA in healthy donors. At sampling all donors were nominally healthy, likely with unrecorded immune exposures. Deletions cut 6 bases from V and 8 bases from J, with 16 bases between. The germline V gene encodes CDR1 SGHTA and CDR2 FQGNSA. CDR3 length: 13 amino acids. A multiplex PCR was run with 60 Vbeta primers and 13 Jbeta primers. Original data processing: There were around 78 million unique TCR beta chains by a later count, and some 12 million of them were shared. TCRdb keeps only in-frame clones here, not all; method: immunoSEQ multiplex PCR. Clonal size and the V and J genes are those of that table, whereas D and trimming came from the DNA. This repertoire comprises some 130,000 clones; its ten largest clones make up approximately 1.7%. As for this clone: Its antigen is undetermined.

Study-wide results and caveats: Later analysis suggested links between common viral pathogens and several top significant clusters. Reports indicated that the classifier achieved high specificity and sensitivity in diagnosing cytomegalovirus status.

Sequencing was carried out using PBMCs. This receptor was identified in a man younger than 35 in good health and CMV-seronegative. The chain combines TRBV7-2 with TRBJ1-2, with D perhaps matching TRBD1 (6 bases). The CDR3 spells CASSYQGSRGYTF. CDR3 sequence (DNA): TGTGCCAGCAGTTACCAGGGGAGCCGGGGCTACACCTTC.